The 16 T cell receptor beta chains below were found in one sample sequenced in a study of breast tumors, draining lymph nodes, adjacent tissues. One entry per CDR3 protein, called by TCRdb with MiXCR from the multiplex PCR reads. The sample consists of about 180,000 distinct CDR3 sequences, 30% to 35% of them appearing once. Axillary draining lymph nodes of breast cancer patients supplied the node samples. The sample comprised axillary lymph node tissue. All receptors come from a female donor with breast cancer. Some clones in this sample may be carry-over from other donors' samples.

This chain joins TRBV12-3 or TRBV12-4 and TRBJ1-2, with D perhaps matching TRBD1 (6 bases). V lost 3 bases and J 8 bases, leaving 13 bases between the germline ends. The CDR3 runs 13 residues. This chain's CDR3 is CASSLGGPGGYTF. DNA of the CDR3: TGTGCCAGCAGTTTGGGGGGGCCGGGAGGCTACACCTTC.

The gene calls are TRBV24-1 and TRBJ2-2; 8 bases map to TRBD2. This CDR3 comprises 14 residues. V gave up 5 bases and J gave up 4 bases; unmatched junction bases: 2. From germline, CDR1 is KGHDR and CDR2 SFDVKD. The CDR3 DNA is TGTGCCACCAGTGTAGCGGGGATCACCGGGGAGCTGTTTTTT. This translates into CATSVAGITGELFF.

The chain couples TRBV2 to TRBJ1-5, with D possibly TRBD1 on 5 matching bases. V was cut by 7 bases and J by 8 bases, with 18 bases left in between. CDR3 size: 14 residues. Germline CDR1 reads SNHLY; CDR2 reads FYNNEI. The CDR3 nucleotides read TGTGCCAGCACTGGAGGGACTAGCGGGAAGCCCCAGCATTTT. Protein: CASTGGTSGKPQHF.

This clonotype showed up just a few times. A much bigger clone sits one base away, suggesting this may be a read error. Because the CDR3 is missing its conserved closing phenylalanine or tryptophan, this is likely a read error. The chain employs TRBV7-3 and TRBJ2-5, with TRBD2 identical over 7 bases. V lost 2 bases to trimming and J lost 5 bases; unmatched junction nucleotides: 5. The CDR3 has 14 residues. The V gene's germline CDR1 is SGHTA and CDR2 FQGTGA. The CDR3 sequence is CASSLGGRGETQYL. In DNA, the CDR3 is TGTGCCAGCAGCTTAGGCGGGAGAGGGGAGACCCAGTACCTC.

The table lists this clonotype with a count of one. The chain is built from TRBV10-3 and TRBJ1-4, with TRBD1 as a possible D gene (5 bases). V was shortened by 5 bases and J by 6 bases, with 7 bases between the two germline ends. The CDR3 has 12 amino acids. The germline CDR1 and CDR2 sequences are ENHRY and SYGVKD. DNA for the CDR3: TGTGCCATCAGTCGGGACGATGAAAAACTGTTTTTT. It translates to CAISRDDEKLFF.

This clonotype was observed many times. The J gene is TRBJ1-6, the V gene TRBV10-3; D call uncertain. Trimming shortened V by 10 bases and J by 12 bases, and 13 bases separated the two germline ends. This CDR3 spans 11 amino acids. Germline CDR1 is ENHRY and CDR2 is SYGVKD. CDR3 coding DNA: TGTGCCACCAGGACTTTTGGACCCCTCCACTTT. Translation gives CATRTFGPLHF.

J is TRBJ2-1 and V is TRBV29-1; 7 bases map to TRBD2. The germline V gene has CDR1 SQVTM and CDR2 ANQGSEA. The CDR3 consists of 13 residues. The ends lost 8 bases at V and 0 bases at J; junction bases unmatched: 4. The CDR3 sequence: CSSSGGSYNEQFF. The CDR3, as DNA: TGCAGCTCCTCGGGGGGCTCCTACAATGAGCAGTTCTTC.

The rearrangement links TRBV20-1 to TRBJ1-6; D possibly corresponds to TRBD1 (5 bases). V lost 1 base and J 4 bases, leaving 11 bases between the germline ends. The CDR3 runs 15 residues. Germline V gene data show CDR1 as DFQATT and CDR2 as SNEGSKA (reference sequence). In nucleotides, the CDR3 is TGCAGTGCTAGAGGACCCGGGGGGTATAATTCACCCCTCCACTTT. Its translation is CSARGPGGYNSPLHF.

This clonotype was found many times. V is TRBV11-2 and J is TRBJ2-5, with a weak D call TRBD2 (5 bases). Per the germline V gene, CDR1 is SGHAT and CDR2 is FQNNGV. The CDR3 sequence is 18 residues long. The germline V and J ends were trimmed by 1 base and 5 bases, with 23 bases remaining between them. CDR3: CASSLVVRRSVLGETQYF. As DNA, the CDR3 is TGTGCCAGCAGCTTAGTTGTCAGGAGGTCCGTCTTAGGTGAGACCCAGTACTTC.

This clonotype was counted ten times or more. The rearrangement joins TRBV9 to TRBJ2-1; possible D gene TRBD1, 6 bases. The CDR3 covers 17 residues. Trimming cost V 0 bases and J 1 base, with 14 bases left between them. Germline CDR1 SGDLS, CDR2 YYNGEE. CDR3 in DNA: TGTGCCAGCAGCGTAGGGGGGTTGGGGGCGTCCTACAATGAGCAGTTCTTC. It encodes CASSVGGLGASYNEQFF.

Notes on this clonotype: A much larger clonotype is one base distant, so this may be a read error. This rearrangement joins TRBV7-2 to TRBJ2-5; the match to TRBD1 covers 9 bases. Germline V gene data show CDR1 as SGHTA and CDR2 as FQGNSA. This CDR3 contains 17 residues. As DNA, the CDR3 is TGTGCCAGCAGCTCGGGACAGGGTATGTTGGACCAAGAGCCCCAGTACTTC. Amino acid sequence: CASSSGQGMLDQEPQYF.

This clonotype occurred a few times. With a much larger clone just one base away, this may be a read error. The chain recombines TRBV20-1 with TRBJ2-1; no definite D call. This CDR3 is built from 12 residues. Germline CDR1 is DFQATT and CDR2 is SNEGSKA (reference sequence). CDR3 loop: CSARVSSLEPFF. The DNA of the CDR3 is TGCAGTGCTAGAGTGTCCTCCCTTGAGCCGTTCTTC.

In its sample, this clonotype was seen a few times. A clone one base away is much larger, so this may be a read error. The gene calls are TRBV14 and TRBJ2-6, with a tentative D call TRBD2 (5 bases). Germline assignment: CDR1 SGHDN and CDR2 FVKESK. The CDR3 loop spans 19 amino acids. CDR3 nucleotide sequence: TGTGCCAGCAGCCGACTAAGAGATACAGACACCTCTGCGGCCAACGTCCTGACTTTC. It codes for CASSRLRDTDTSAANVLTF.

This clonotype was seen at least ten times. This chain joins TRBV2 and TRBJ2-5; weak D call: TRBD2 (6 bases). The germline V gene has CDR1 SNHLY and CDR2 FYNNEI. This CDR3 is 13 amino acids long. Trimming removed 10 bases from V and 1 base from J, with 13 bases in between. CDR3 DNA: TGTGCCACGATGGGGGGTTCCCAAGAGACCCAGTACTTC. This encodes CATMGGSQETQYF.

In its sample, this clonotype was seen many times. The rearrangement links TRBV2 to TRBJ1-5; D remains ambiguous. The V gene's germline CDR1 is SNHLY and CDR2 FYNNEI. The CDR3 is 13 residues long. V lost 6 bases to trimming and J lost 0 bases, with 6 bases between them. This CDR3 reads CASRRDSNQPQHF. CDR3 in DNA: TGTGCCAGCAGACGAGATAGCAATCAGCCCCAGCATTTT.

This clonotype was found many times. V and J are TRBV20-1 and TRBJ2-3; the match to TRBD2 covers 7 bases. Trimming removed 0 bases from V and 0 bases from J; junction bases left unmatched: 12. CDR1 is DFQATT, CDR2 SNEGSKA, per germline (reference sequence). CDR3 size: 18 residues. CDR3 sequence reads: CSARDGFALAASTDTQYF. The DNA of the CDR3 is TGCAGTGCTAGAGATGGTTTTGCCCTAGCGGCTAGCACAGATACGCAGTATTTT.